The 9 T cell receptor beta chains below were found in one sample sequenced in a study of blood T cells in healthy people across ages. Together with a sample-barcoded 5' primer, a J-beta primer mix was included in a second PCR lasting roughly 6 to 12 cycles. TCRdb passed the 5' RACE reads through MiXCR, listing each CDR3 protein once. Among roughly 830,000 distinct CDR3 sequences listed, 62% were seen once. The specimen was blood. The origin of the receptors is a man aged 25-45 years in good health.

This sequence joins TRBV20-1 and TRBJ2-7; D is unresolved. The CDR3 sequence is 13 residues long. Looked up from germline, CDR1 is DFQATT and CDR2 is SNEGSKA (reference sequence). With 3 bases removed from V and 0 bases from J, the gap between germline ends came to 9 bases. CDR3 sequence: CSARGTFSYEQYF. Written as DNA, the CDR3 is TGCAGTGCTAGGGGCACCTTCTCCTACGAGCAGTACTTC.

About this clonotype itself: An end of the junction differs from the germline gene, which may be a read error. The chain carries TRBV5-1 and TRBJ2-7, with D perhaps being TRBD1 or TRBD2 (6 bases each). CDR3 size: 15 residues. Germline CDR1 SGHRS, CDR2 YFSETQ. The CDR3, as DNA: TGCGCCAGCAGCTTGGTGCGGGACAAAACCTACGAACAGTACTTC. This gives the protein CASSLVRDKTYEQYF.

The chain carries TRBV6-6 and TRBJ2-7; no reliable D call. This CDR3 contains 15 residues. V lost 6 bases, J lost 0 bases, and 15 bases lay in between. CDR1 and CDR2 from the germline V gene are MNHNY and SVGAGI (reference sequence). This CDR3 reads CASSRLHTASYEQYF. The DNA for the CDR3 is TGTGCCAGCAGCCGCCTACACACGGCCTCCTACGAGCAGTACTTC.

The chain has TRBV7-2 and TRBJ2-3, with D possibly being TRBD1 or TRBD2 (5 bases each). The germline V and J ends were trimmed by 0 bases and 5 bases, with 18 bases remaining between them. Germline V gene sequence: CDR1 SGHTA, CDR2 FQGNSA. There are 17 residues in the CDR3. This CDR3 is CASSLALPGGGLDTQYF. The CDR3 DNA reads as TGTGCCAGCAGCTTAGCGCTCCCTGGGGGTGGCCTAGATACGCAGTATTTT. The variable domain in full, with the rest retrieved from reference TRBV7-2 and TRBJ2-3, is GAGVSQSPSNKVTEKGKDVELRCDPISGHTALYWYRQSLGQGLEFLIYFQGNSAPDKSGLPSDRFSAERTGGSVSTLTIQRTQQEDSAVYLCASSLALPGGGLDTQYFGPGTRLTVL.

V gene TRBV30 combines with J gene TRBJ2-1; a weak D match, TRBD1 (6 bases). V was shortened by 3 bases and J by 6 bases, with 21 bases between the two germline ends. The CDR3 contains 16 residues. Germline loops: CDR1 GTSNPN, CDR2 SVGIG (reference sequence). DNA of the CDR3: TGTGCCTGGAGACGACGGGGTACTACAGGGCGCAATGAGCAGTTCTTC. Protein: CAWRRRGTTGRNEQFF.

V is TRBV4-3 and J is TRBJ2-5; 13 bases are shared with TRBD2. The DNA end is a closer match to TRBJ2-7, so the J assignment may be wrong. The germline V gene has CDR1 LGHNA and CDR2 YSLEER. This CDR3 has 16 amino acids. CDR3 in DNA: TGCGCCAGCAGCCAAGATTGGACTAGCGGGGGTTACGAGCAGTACTTC. Amino acids: CASSQDWTSGGYEQYF.

In nucleotides, the CDR3 is TGTGCCAGCAGGGACCCCAGGGATGAAAAACTGTTTTTT. Protein product: CASRDPRDEKLFF. The chain couples TRBV2 to TRBJ1-4, with D possibly TRBD1 on 5 matching bases. This CDR3 region has 13 residues. With 6 bases removed from V and 6 bases from J, the gap between germline ends came to 11 bases. Germline assignment: CDR1 SNHLY and CDR2 FYNNEI.

The rearrangement links TRBV5-5 to TRBJ2-7, with TRBD1 as a possible D gene (6 bases). The CDR3 has 14 residues. The germline V gene encodes CDR1 SGHKS and CDR2 YYEKEE (reference sequence). Between the trimmed V and J ends, which lost 1 base and 3 bases, there was a span of 11 bases. As DNA, the CDR3 is TGTGCCAGCAGCTTGCAACCACAGGGCTACGAGCAGTACTTC. It codes for CASSLQPQGYEQYF.

Only one count was recorded for this clonotype. One junction end disagrees with the germline gene, perhaps due to a read error. The V call is TRBV20-1, the J call TRBJ2-5, with 7 bases that match TRBD1. Per germline, CDR1 DFQATT and CDR2 SNEGSKA (reference sequence). The CDR3 has 11 amino acids. The CDR3 loop reads CSGTVQEIQYF. CDR3 DNA sequence: TGCAGCGGGACAGTTCAAGAGATCCAGTACTTC.